The 10 T cell receptor beta chains below all came from one sample that was sequenced in a study of radiation and T cells in renal cell carcinoma. Sequencing used immunoSEQ multiplex PCR; TCRdb keeps in-frame clones, though not all of them. The table includes 140,000 to 150,000 clones, 86% detected once. As for time point: blood 4 weeks post-SBRT, at nephrectomy. Documented treatment: 15 Gy SBRT to primary tumor, nephrectomy 4 weeks later. This material consisted of blood, taken from a patient whose treatment included radiotherapy and nephrectomy. The receptors stem from a woman between 50 and 59 years old with renal cell carcinoma.

The chain employs TRBV6-5 and TRBJ2-3; 8 bases fit TRBD1. The CDR3 loop spans 14 amino acids. V lost 6 bases, J lost 2 bases, and 4 bases stayed unmatched. The germline V gene encodes CDR1 MNHEY and CDR2 SVGAGI. The CDR3 loop reads CASSRTGNTDTQYF. CDR3 bases: TGTGCCAGCAGCAGGACAGGGAACACAGATACGCAGTATTTT.

The count of this clone is one. The chain combines TRBV7-2 with TRBJ2-2; D ambiguous. V lost 5 bases to trimming and J lost 6 bases, with 13 bases between them. The CDR3 consists of 14 residues. CDR1 and CDR2 from the germline V gene are SGHTA and FQGNSA. The CDR3 nucleotides are TGTGCCAGCAGCCTCGGGCCATCCCCCGGGGAGCTGTTTTTT. This translates into CASSLGPSPGELFF.

The rearrangement links TRBV19 to TRBJ2-7, with 9 bases identical to TRBD1. J gave up 2 bases and V 7 bases, and 12 bases lay outside the gene matches. The length of the CDR3 is 16 residues. CDR1 is LNHDA, CDR2 SQIVND, per germline (reference sequence). CDR3 amino acids: CASIAGEGTGPYEQYF. CDR3 in DNA: TGTGCCAGTATCGCGGGGGAGGGGACAGGGCCCTACGAGCAGTACTTC. Complete variable domain (other parts from reference TRBV19 and TRBJ2-7): DGGITQSPKYLFRKEGQNVTLSCEQNLNHDAMYWYRQDPGQGLRLIYYSQIVNDFQKGDIAEGYSVSREKKESFPLTVTSAQKNPTAFYLCASIAGEGTGPYEQYFGPGTRLTVT.

The V call is TRBV10-1, the J call TRBJ2-7, with D possibly called TRBD1 or TRBD2 (5 bases each). The CDR3 contains 13 residues. The germline V gene encodes CDR1 WNHNN and CDR2 SYGVQD (reference sequence). The ends were cut back, 5 bases at V and 9 bases at J, with 17 bases in the middle. CDR3 bases: TGCGCCAGCAGTCGGGACCGCTCGTTGGGGCAGTACTTC. This sequence encodes CASSRDRSLGQYF.

The J gene is TRBJ2-5, the V gene TRBV2, with 11 bases identical to TRBD1. The CDR3 runs 15 residues. CDR1 is SNHLY and CDR2 is FYNNEI in the germline V gene. Trimming at V came to 2 bases and at J to 5 bases, leaving 4 bases not matched to a gene. CDR3 coding DNA: TGTGCCAGCAGTGAACGGACAGGGGGCGCGGAGACCCAGTACTTC. Its translation: CASSERTGGAETQYF.

The rearrangement links TRBV10-2 to TRBJ2-7, with 11 bases aligning to TRBD2. CDR1 and CDR2 from the germline V gene are WSHSY and SAAADI. This CDR3 contains 15 residues. V lost 6 bases, J lost 4 bases, and 8 bases stayed unmatched. CDR3 in amino acids: CASRGTSGGPYEQYF. As DNA, the CDR3 is TGCGCCAGCAGAGGAACTAGCGGGGGTCCTTACGAGCAGTACTTC.

The chain has TRBV29-1 and TRBJ1-2, with 9 bases aligning to TRBD1. The junction had 11 bases not matched to a gene; V was cut back by 7 bases and J by 8 bases. The CDR3 spans 13 residues. CDR1 is SQVTM and CDR2 is ANQGSEA in the germline V gene. The CDR3 spells CSANRDRAGGYTF. The CDR3 region has the DNA TGCAGCGCCAACCGGGACAGGGCAGGGGGCTACACCTTC.

The chain combines TRBV18 with TRBJ2-7; TRBD1 agrees at 7 bases. The CDR3 contains 12 residues. CDR1 and CDR2 from the germline V gene are KGHSH and LQKENI. The ends lost 4 bases at V and 5 bases at J; junction bases unmatched: 2. Here the CDR3 DNA reads TGTGCCAGCTCACGACAGGGAGACGAGCAGTACTTC. Its translation is CASSRQGDEQYF.

The gene calls are TRBV18 and TRBJ1-3; no definite D call. CDR1 and CDR2 from the germline V gene are KGHSH and LQKENI. This CDR3 has 16 amino acids. Deletions cut 2 bases from V and 0 bases from J, with 11 bases between. DNA for the CDR3: TGTGCCAGCTCACCATTACCGTTGAGCTCTGGAAACACCATATATTTT. This sequence encodes CASSPLPLSSGNTIYF.

The J gene is TRBJ2-1, the V gene TRBV19; no clear D. CDR1 and CDR2 (germline): LNHDA, SQIVND (reference sequence). Trimming took 4 bases from V and 4 from J, leaving 2 bases between them. The CDR3 length is 11 residues. In nucleotides, the CDR3 is TGTGCCAGTAGTACTTACAATGAGCAGTTCTTC. Its translation: CASSTYNEQFF.